Following are 2 T cell receptor beta chains from one sample sequenced in a study of cytomegalovirus exposure and HLA in healthy donors. TCRdb keeps only in-frame clones here, not all; method: immunoSEQ multiplex PCR. The table records some 140,000 clones, approximately 87% of them present only once. Sequencing used PBMCs. These receptors originate from a man aged 18 to 29 in good health and CMV-seronegative.

The V call is TRBV5-6, the J call TRBJ2-6; 8 nucleotides align to TRBD1. CDR3 length equals 19 residues. Unmatched junction bases numbered 12, after V lost 4 bases and J lost 0 bases. Per germline, CDR1 SGHDT and CDR2 YYEEEE. The CDR3 spells CASSPRTGISLSGANVLTF. The CDR3 nucleotides read TGTGCCAGCAGCCCCCGGACAGGGATCTCTCTCTCTGGGGCCAACGTCCTGACTTTC.

V usage is TRBV5-1 and J usage is TRBJ2-1; D is uncertain. The V gene lost 2 bases and the J gene lost 8 bases, with 11 bases spanning the gap. Germline V lookup: CDR1 SGHRS, CDR2 YFSETQ. This CDR3 is built from 13 residues. DNA of the CDR3: TGCGCCAGCAGCTTCGAGCCCCCCGATGAGCAGTTCTTC. Protein product: CASSFEPPDEQFF.